The 27 T cell receptor beta chains in this list originate from one sample, sequenced in a study of shared clonotypes between healthy human individuals. CD45RO-negative CD8 cells positively selected for CCR7 made up the naive population, which excluded terminally differentiated effector memory CD45RA+ cells. TCRdb's table, derived via immunoSEQ multiplex PCR, lists solely in-frame clones and lacks some. The table includes some 740,000 clones, about 92% detected once. Sequenced sample: naive CD8+ T cells sorted from blood. These receptors came from a man under 40 in good health.

The chain employs TRBV7-9 and TRBJ2-7, with no clear D. Germline V gene lookup returns CDR1 SEHNR and CDR2 FQNEAQ (reference sequence). V gave up 2 bases and J gave up 6 bases, with 5 bases separating them. The CDR3 extends over 11 amino acids. The chain's CDR3 is CASSLFGEQYF. The CDR3 DNA sequence: TGTGCCAGCAGCTTATTTGGCGAGCAGTACTTC.

The chain is built from TRBV6-1 and TRBJ2-7, with D possibly being TRBD1 (6 bases). The CDR3 sequence is 14 residues long. Germline assignment: CDR1 MNHNS and CDR2 SASEGT. The V end lost 3 bases, the J end lost 3 bases, and 12 bases lay between the germline ends. CDR3 DNA sequence: TGTGCCAGCAGTGAGAGGGGGTTGAGCTACGAGCAGTACTTC. Its translation is CASSERGLSYEQYF.

The sample holds one count of this clone. For the CDR3, the DNA is TGTGCCAGCAGCCAAGTAGCGGGAGTCTACAATGAGCAGTTCTTC. Translating gives CASSQVAGVYNEQFF. The chain links TRBV14 to TRBJ2-1, with TRBD2 matching over 9 bases. This CDR3 contains 15 residues. Germline V gene sequence: CDR1 SGHDN, CDR2 FVKESK. The J segment lost 3 bases and the V segment lost 1 base, leaving 1 base of the junction unmatched.

The chain has TRBV9 and TRBJ2-2, with D possibly being TRBD2 (6 bases). Per germline, CDR1 SGDLS and CDR2 YYNGEE. The V gene lost 5 bases and the J gene lost 7 bases, with 21 bases spanning the gap. This CDR3 has 16 amino acids. The CDR3 nucleotides are TGTGCCAGCAGGCCAAGGTCCGGGAGTTCGAACGGGGAGCTGTTTTTT. This encodes CASRPRSGSSNGELFF. Combining the CDR3 with reference TRBV9 and TRBJ2-2 gives the whole variable domain DSGVTQTPKHLITATGQRVTLRCSPRSGDLSVYWYQQSLDQGLQFLIQYYNGEERAKGNILERFSAQQFPDLHSELNLSSLELGDSALYFCASRPRSGSSNGELFFGEGSRLTVL.

This chain links TRBV10-3 with TRBJ2-5; 8 positions match TRBD1. Germline lookup yields CDR1 ENHRY and CDR2 SYGVKD. CDR3 length: 13 amino acids. V was pared by 8 bases and J by 2 bases, with 4 bases of the junction left unmatched. The CDR3 region has the DNA TGTGCCATCCGGGACAGGCAACAAGAGACCCAGTACTTC. Translating gives CAIRDRQQETQYF.

As concerns this clone: A junction end diverges from the germline sequence, so it may reflect a read error. CDR3 loop: CASSQGREQHF. Written as DNA, the CDR3 is TGCGCCAGCAGCCAAGGCAGGGAACAACACTTC. The chain combines TRBV4-1 with TRBJ2-7; D may be TRBD1 (5 bases). Germline V gene lookup returns CDR1 MGHRA and CDR2 YSYEKL. The CDR3 is 11 residues long.

The genes are TRBV27 and TRBJ1-4; the D is unclear. This CDR3 region has 14 residues. V lost 3 bases to trimming and J lost 8 bases, with 13 bases between them. CDR1 and CDR2 from the germline V gene are MNHEY and SMNVEV (reference sequence). The CDR3 sequence: CASSFYQTGEKLFF. In DNA, the CDR3 is TGTGCCAGCAGTTTTTATCAAACCGGGGAAAAACTGTTTTTT.

The chain combines TRBV30 with TRBJ2-3, with 9 bases that match TRBD1. The germline V gene encodes CDR1 GTSNPN and CDR2 SVGIG (reference sequence). This CDR3 region has 15 residues. The junction had 2 bases not matched to a gene; V was cut back by 0 bases and J by 1 base. DNA of the CDR3: TGTGCCTGGAGTGTAACAGGGGGCGGCACAGATACGCAGTATTTT. Translated: CAWSVTGGGTDTQYF. The full variable domain, its missing parts supplied by reference TRBV30 and TRBJ2-3, is SQTIHQWPATLVQPVGSPLSLECTVEGTSNPNLYWYRQAAGRGLQLLFYSVGIGQISSEVPQNLSASRPQDRQFILSSKKLLLSDSGFYLCAWSVTGGGTDTQYFGPGTRLTVL.

The chain employs TRBV7-3 and TRBJ2-3, with D possibly TRBD2 on 5 matching bases. The V end lost 8 bases, the J end lost 2 bases, and 11 bases lay between the germline ends. CDR1 is SGHTA, CDR2 FQGTGA, per germline. The CDR3 sequence is 13 residues long. The DNA for the CDR3 is TGTGCCAGCTCTCTGGAGGCCACAGATACGCAGTATTTT. This gives the protein CASSLEATDTQYF.

This chain links TRBV28 with TRBJ2-7, with D hard to call. Per the germline V gene, CDR1 is MDHEN and CDR2 is SYDVKM. V shed 1 base and J shed 6 bases, with 10 bases lying between them. The CDR3 runs 13 residues. This CDR3 is CASSLFHTSEQYF. The CDR3 DNA reads TGTGCCAGCAGTTTATTCCATACGTCCGAGCAGTACTTC.

The V gene is TRBV9, the J gene TRBJ2-2, with 7 nucleotides matching TRBD1. The CDR3 totals 15 residues. Germline V gene lookup returns CDR1 SGDLS and CDR2 YYNGEE. V trimming: 6 bases; J trimming: 4 bases; junction bases outside the gene matches: 9. Written as DNA, the CDR3 is TGTGCCAGCACCGAAGGGGGACAGCCCACCGGGGAGCTGTTTTTT. Its translation: CASTEGGQPTGELFF.

The genes are TRBV5-6 and TRBJ2-1; D assignment may be TRBD1 or TRBD2 (5 bases each). Between the trimmed V and J ends, which lost 2 bases and 12 bases, there was a span of 24 bases. Germline V gives CDR1 SGHDT, CDR2 YYEEEE. CDR3 size: 16 residues. The CDR3 sequence: CASSLPPPGTYGSQFF. CDR3 nucleotide sequence: TGTGCCAGCAGCTTACCCCCCCCGGGGACCTACGGATCGCAGTTCTTC.

The rearrangement joins TRBV2 to TRBJ1-1; D is unclear. This CDR3 has 12 residues. Trimming took off 7 bases at V and 7 bases at J, with 13 bases between the two ends. CDR1 and CDR2 from the germline V gene are SNHLY and FYNNEI. CDR3 protein: CASIPGRDEAFF. The CDR3 nucleotides read TGTGCCAGCATTCCCGGTCGGGATGAAGCTTTCTTT.

The chain uses TRBV5-4 and TRBJ2-7, with TRBD1 identical over 8 bases. Germline V gene sequence: CDR1 SGHNT, CDR2 YYREEE (reference sequence). V lost 7 bases to trimming and J lost 2 bases; unmatched junction nucleotides: 8. The length of the CDR3 is 14 residues. This chain's CDR3 is CASSGTGVTYEQYF. As DNA, the CDR3 is TGTGCCAGCTCCGGGACAGGAGTAACCTACGAGCAGTACTTC.

This rearrangement joins TRBV5-1 to TRBJ1-1; D unresolved. V gave up 4 bases and J gave up 7 bases, with 8 bases separating them. Germline CDR1 reads SGHRS; CDR2 reads YFSETQ. This CDR3 is 11 amino acids long. The DNA of the CDR3 is TGCGCCAGCAGCGGCGGTCTTGAAGCTTTCTTT. It translates to CASSGGLEAFF.

This chain's CDR3 is CASSLGAGVSTDTQYF. Written as DNA, the CDR3 is TGTGCCAGCAGTTTAGGAGCGGGAGTTAGCACAGATACGCAGTATTTT. The V gene is TRBV28, the J gene TRBJ2-3, with 8 bases identical to TRBD2. The CDR3 sequence is 16 residues long. The germline CDR1 and CDR2 sequences are MDHEN and SYDVKM. The ends lost 2 bases at V and 0 bases at J; junction bases unmatched: 4.

The chain joins TRBV4-1 to TRBJ2-3, with TRBD2 matching 12 bases. The germline V gene encodes CDR1 MGHRA and CDR2 YSYEKL. The J segment lost 4 bases and the V segment lost 5 bases, leaving 4 bases of the junction unmatched. This CDR3 is built from 15 residues. CDR3 nucleotides: TGCGCCAGCAGCGAACTAGCGGGAGGACCAGATACGCAGTATTTT. Translated: CASSELAGGPDTQYF.

The genes are TRBV6-1 and TRBJ2-1; TRBD1 aligns across 10 bases. The CDR3 extends over 14 amino acids. Germline values: CDR1 MNHNS, CDR2 SASEGT. The J segment lost 4 bases and the V segment lost 8 bases, leaving 5 bases of the junction unmatched. CDR3 DNA sequence: TGTGCCAGCCGAGGGGACAGGGGTTACAATGAGCAGTTCTTC. Translation: CASRGDRGYNEQFF.

The rearrangement joins TRBV4-1 to TRBJ2-5; 11 bases are a match to TRBD2. The CDR3 contains 20 residues. Trimming cost V 5 bases and J 5 bases; bases outside gene matches: 22. Per the germline V gene, CDR1 is MGHRA and CDR2 is YSYEKL. As DNA, the CDR3 is TGCGCCAGCAGCTCCCCGGCGGGTCTAGCGGGAGGTTCGGGCTCGGAGACCCAGTACTTC. Translating gives CASSSPAGLAGGSGSETQYF.

The chain has TRBV4-1 and TRBJ1-4; D not resolved. This CDR3 is 16 amino acids long. V gave up 0 bases and J gave up 0 bases, with 8 bases separating them. From germline, CDR1 is MGHRA and CDR2 YSYEKL. This chain's CDR3 is CASSQDPRTTNEKLFF. The CDR3 DNA sequence: TGCGCCAGCAGCCAAGACCCCAGAACAACTAATGAAAAACTGTTTTTT.

J is TRBJ2-7 and V is TRBV25-1; possibly TRBD1 for D (6 bases). The germline gives CDR1 MGHDK, CDR2 SYGVNS. CDR3 length equals 17 residues. V shed 4 bases and J shed 2 bases, with 21 bases lying between them. The CDR3 is CASSGLTGSPETYEQYF. CDR3 DNA sequence: TGTGCCAGCAGTGGCCTAACAGGGTCCCCGGAGACCTACGAGCAGTACTTC.

The chain joins TRBV29-1 to TRBJ1-1; 7 nucleotides align to TRBD1. The J segment lost 3 bases and the V segment lost 2 bases, leaving 6 bases of the junction unmatched. Per germline, CDR1 SQVTM and CDR2 ANQGSEA. The CDR3 covers 14 residues. The CDR3 loop reads CSVEPGQSDTEAFF. For the CDR3, the DNA is TGCAGCGTTGAACCGGGACAGAGTGACACTGAAGCTTTCTTT.

This chain uses TRBV27 with TRBJ2-7, with D hard to call. CDR3 length: 14 amino acids. The germline V gene has CDR1 MNHEY and CDR2 SMNVEV (reference sequence). V was shortened by 3 bases and J by 3 bases, with 12 bases between the two germline ends. Here the CDR3 DNA reads TGTGCCAGCAGTTTGGCACCTACAAGCTACGAGCAGTACTTC. Its translation: CASSLAPTSYEQYF.

This sequence joins TRBV6-5 and TRBJ1-5; maybe TRBD1 (6 bases). V was trimmed by 0 bases and J by 3 bases, leaving 6 bases between them. The CDR3 is made up of 14 amino acids. Germline CDR1 and CDR2: MNHEY and SVGAGI. CDR3 sequence (DNA): TGTGCCAGCAGTTACTCGGGACACAATCAGCCCCAGCATTTT. Translating gives CASSYSGHNQPQHF.

This clone came up once. The CDR3 reads CASTQEASGTGETQYF. The CDR3 DNA reads TGTGCCAGCACTCAAGAGGCTAGCGGGACCGGAGAGACCCAGTACTTC. This chain joins TRBV5-4 and TRBJ2-5, with TRBD2 matching over 9 bases. The CDR3 extends over 16 amino acids. J was trimmed by 4 bases and V by 6 bases; bases with no gene match: 13. Germline CDR1 SGHNT, CDR2 YYREEE (reference sequence). Looking up the rest from reference TRBV5-4 and TRBJ2-5 gives the full variable domain: ETGVTQSPTHLIKTRGQQVTLRCSSQSGHNTVSWYQQALGQGPQFIFQYYREEENGRGNFPPRFSGLQFPNYSSELNVNALELDDSALYLCASTQEASGTGETQYFGPGTRLLVL.

As for this clone: The sample has other DNA sequences that encode this CDR3 too. This chain uses TRBV9 with TRBJ1-2; weak D call: TRBD1 (5 bases). The CDR3 spans 11 residues. Trimming left V 3 bases short and J 6 bases short, with 6 bases between. Germline V lookup: CDR1 SGDLS, CDR2 YYNGEE. The CDR3 nucleotides are TGTGCCAGCAGCGCCAGGGATGGCTACACCTTC. Translated, it gives CASSARDGYTF. Drawing the rest from reference TRBV9 and TRBJ1-2, the complete variable domain is DSGVTQTPKHLITATGQRVTLRCSPRSGDLSVYWYQQSLDQGLQFLIQYYNGEERAKGNILERFSAQQFPDLHSELNLSSLELGDSALYFCASSARDGYTFGSGTRLTVV.

The chain joins TRBV27 to TRBJ2-2, with TRBD2 identical over 10 bases. The CDR3 loop spans 19 amino acids. The V gene's germline CDR1 is MNHEY and CDR2 SMNVEV (reference sequence). The J segment lost 2 bases and the V segment lost 3 bases, leaving 12 bases of the junction unmatched. CDR3 sequence reads: CASSFRRTSGTGNTGELFF. As DNA, the CDR3 is TGTGCCAGCAGTTTCCGGAGAACTAGCGGGACGGGAAACACCGGGGAGCTGTTTTTT.